This T cell receptor beta chain is drawn from a study of blood T cell repertoires in COVID-19. Study overall: Donors in the United States, Italy and Spain gave samples during acute or convalescent COVID-19. Nucleic acid was either cDNA or gDNA, and it came from T cells, B-cell-depleted T cells, or PBMCs.

The CDR3 runs 15 residues. Germline CDR1 SGHAT, CDR2 FQDESV (reference sequence). Losses at the gene ends were 3 bases for V and 1 base for J; bases not matched to a gene: 2. Enrollees, about 18 to 100 years old, lived in about two dozen US areas. Using immunoSEQ multiplex PCR, the repertoire was profiled, and TCRdb retains in-frame clones only, with some absent. Of about 190,000 clones in the sample, around 82% are singletons; the top ten hold around a sixth. The J gene is TRBJ2-5, the V gene TRBV11-1; 10 positions match TRBD2. The TCR comes from a woman aged 45 to 65 with acute COVID-19. Sequenced sample: PBMCs or T cells enriched from blood (not recorded which). CDR3 coding DNA: TGTGCCAGCAGCTTCTCTAGCGGGGGCCAAGAGACCCAGTACTTC. Translated, it gives CASSFSSGGQETQYF.